Shown below are 4 T cell receptor beta chains from a single sample sequenced in a study of tumor and adjacent non-tumor tissue in lung cancer. No cell sorting was done before RNA was extracted from the tissue. A modified ARM-PCR protocol with three rounds of nested PCR amplified TCRbeta. TCRdb re-analysed the multiplex PCR reads in MiXCR, keeping a single row per CDR3 protein. The sample consists of 75,000 to 95,000 distinct CDR3 sequences, roughly 66% of them appearing once. Sample: lung tumor tissue. These receptors came from a man aged 55 to 70 with non-small cell lung cancer.

This clonotype showed up just once. Mismatch with germline at one junction end may stem from a read error. J is TRBJ2-7 and V is TRBV4-3; 10 bases are a match to TRBD2. This CDR3 contains 15 residues. The V gene's germline CDR1 is LGHNA and CDR2 YSLEER. The CDR3 loop reads CASSLGTSESYDQYF. CDR3 nucleotide sequence: TGCGCCAGTAGCCTAGGGACTAGCGAATCCTACGACCAGTACTTC.

V gene TRBV7-9 combines with J gene TRBJ2-1, with 7 bases matching TRBD2. CDR1 and CDR2 from the germline V gene are SEHNR and FQNEAQ (reference sequence). The CDR3 has 17 amino acids. Losses at the gene ends were 5 bases for V and 0 bases for J; bases not matched to a gene: 10. The chain's CDR3 is CASSLGLAAASYNEQFF. DNA for the CDR3: TGTGCCAGCAGCCTGGGGCTAGCGGCAGCCTCCTACAATGAGCAGTTCTTC.

DNA for the CDR3: TGTGCCAGCGTCACCAGATCGGGATCCTACAATGAGCAGTTCTTC. Translation gives CASVTRSGSYNEQFF. V gene TRBV18 combines with J gene TRBJ2-1, with D possibly being TRBD2 (5 bases). V dropped 8 bases and J dropped 1 base, with 15 bases sitting between them. The CDR3 runs to 15 residues. Per the germline V gene, CDR1 is KGHSH and CDR2 is LQKENI.

In DNA, the CDR3 is TGTGCCAGCAGCTTAGAAGCCCCTAAGGGCGGGTACTCCTACGAGCAGTACTTC. Translating gives CASSLEAPKGGYSYEQYF. V gene TRBV7-2 combines with J gene TRBJ2-7; D is perhaps TRBD2 (5 bases). Trimming took 1 base from V and 0 from J, leaving 19 bases between them. CDR1 SGHTA and CDR2 FQGNSA come from the germline V gene. The CDR3 loop spans 18 amino acids.